Presented here are 20 T cell receptor beta chains from one specimen sequenced in a study of shared clonotypes between healthy human individuals. Only in-frame clones appear in the TCRdb table, and some are missing; sequencing was by immunoSEQ multiplex PCR. The sample consists of over 850,000 clones, about 80% of them appearing once. The sample comprised memory CD4+ T cells from PBMCs. Subset meaning: CD45RA-negative fraction. These receptors all stem from a man between 18 and 35 years old in good health. Some clones in this sample may be carry-over from other donors' samples.

The rearrangement links TRBV4-3 to TRBJ2-1, with D unclear. Germline lookup yields CDR1 LGHNA and CDR2 YSLEER. The CDR3 is 14 residues long. The V gene lost 2 bases and the J gene lost 2 bases, with 7 bases spanning the gap. The CDR3, as DNA: TGCGCCAGCAGCCAAATCCCCGCCTACAATGAGCAGTTCTTC. It specifies CASSQIPAYNEQFF.

Only a few counts were recorded for this clone. The V call is TRBV10-1, the J call TRBJ1-5; D remains ambiguous. This CDR3 comprises 12 residues. The V and J ends lost 5 bases and 11 bases respectively, with 13 bases between them. Germline V gene data show CDR1 as WNHNN and CDR2 as SYGVQD (reference sequence). The CDR3 region is CASSTCLVAQHF. DNA for the CDR3: TGCGCCAGCAGTACGTGTTTGGTTGCCCAGCATTTT.

J is TRBJ2-1 and V is TRBV28; 7 nucleotides line up with TRBD1. Germline CDR1 is MDHEN and CDR2 is SYDVKM. This CDR3 spans 14 amino acids. With 10 bases clipped from V and 6 bases from J, the junction kept 12 bases outside the gene matches. This CDR3 is CATGQLHRGNEQFF. CDR3 nucleotides: TGTGCCACGGGACAGTTGCATCGCGGCAATGAGCAGTTCTTC.

The chain combines TRBV28 with TRBJ1-2; D is uncertain. CDR3 length: 14 residues. Germline lookup yields CDR1 MDHEN and CDR2 SYDVKM. V lost 2 bases and J 6 bases, leaving 13 bases between the germline ends. Written as DNA, the CDR3 is TGTGCCAGCAGTTTACAGCCGGGAGGGAATGGCTACACCTTC. Translating gives CASSLQPGGNGYTF.

In its sample, this clone was seen many times. The chain carries TRBV9 and TRBJ2-3; D perhaps matches TRBD2 (6 bases). V was pared by 4 bases and J by 2 bases, with 17 bases between. CDR3 size: 16 residues. Germline CDR1 and CDR2: SGDLS and YYNGEE. The CDR3 loop is CASSPGDPFNTDTQYF. The CDR3, as DNA: TGTGCCAGCAGCCCGGGAGACCCGTTCAACACAGATACGCAGTATTTT.

The chain has TRBV7-3 and TRBJ2-7; D possibly uses TRBD1 or TRBD2 (5 bases each). V was trimmed by 1 base and J by 7 bases, leaving 11 bases between them. CDR1 and CDR2 (germline): SGHTA, FQGTGA. This CDR3 is built from 13 residues. The CDR3 loop reads CASSLNPGREQYF. CDR3 coding DNA: TGTGCCAGCAGCTTAAACCCGGGGCGGGAGCAGTACTTC.

The rearrangement joins TRBV4-3 to TRBJ2-6; D gene uncertain. Germline V gives CDR1 LGHNA, CDR2 YSLEER. The V gene lost 0 bases and the J gene lost 0 bases, with 6 bases spanning the gap. The CDR3 covers 16 residues. The CDR3 spells CASSQDLVSGANVLTF. CDR3 DNA sequence: TGCGCCAGCAGCCAAGATCTGGTCTCTGGGGCCAACGTCCTGACTTTC.

The rearrangement uses TRBV19 and TRBJ1-1; no reliable D call. CDR1 LNHDA and CDR2 SQIVND come from the germline V gene (reference sequence). The CDR3 is 13 amino acids. Deletions cut 3 bases from V and 4 bases from J, with 9 bases between. In nucleotides, the CDR3 is TGTGCCAGTAGTATGTTGGGGTCCACTGAAGCTTTCTTT. Its translation: CASSMLGSTEAFF. Full variable domain (remainder filled in from reference TRBV19 and TRBJ1-1): DGGITQSPKYLFRKEGQNVTLSCEQNLNHDAMYWYRQDPGQGLRLIYYSQIVNDFQKGDIAEGYSVSREKKESFPLTVTSAQKNPTAFYLCASSMLGSTEAFFGQGTRLTVV.

This clone was detected a few times. Other DNA sequences in this sample translate to the same CDR3. This chain connects TRBV6-1 to TRBJ1-5; no firm D call. The germline V gene has CDR1 MNHNS and CDR2 SASEGT. Trimming took off 4 bases at V and 2 bases at J, with 6 bases between the two ends. The CDR3 has 13 residues. CDR3 amino acids: CASSAGGNQPQHF. The CDR3 DNA is TGTGCCAGCAGTGCGGGAGGCAATCAGCCCCAGCATTTT.

The chain joins TRBV7-9 to TRBJ1-1; weak D call: TRBD1 (5 bases). Germline V gene lookup returns CDR1 SEHNR and CDR2 FQNEAQ (reference sequence). The CDR3 contains 14 residues. Trimming left V 0 bases short and J 5 bases short, with 10 bases between. The CDR3: CASSLALGGTEAFF. In nucleotides, the CDR3 is TGTGCCAGCAGCTTAGCGCTCGGGGGGACTGAAGCTTTCTTT.

The genes are TRBV11-2 and TRBJ2-1; 13 bases align to TRBD2. The CDR3 sequence is 16 residues long. V gave up 5 bases and J gave up 4 bases; unmatched junction bases: 5. CDR1 is SGHAT, CDR2 FQNNGV, per germline. The CDR3 DNA sequence: TGTGCCAGCAGCACCGGACTAGCGGGAGTATACAATGAGCAGTTCTTC. Protein: CASSTGLAGVYNEQFF. Variable domain in full (rest from reference TRBV11-2 and TRBJ2-1): EAGVAQSPRYKIIEKRQSVAFWCNPISGHATLYWYQQILGQGPKLLIQFQNNGVVDDSQLPKDRFSAERLKGVDSTLKIQPAKLEDSAVYLCASSTGLAGVYNEQFFGPGTRLTVL.

The gene calls are TRBV5-1 and TRBJ1-4, with 7 bases that match TRBD1. There are 15 residues in the CDR3. V lost 4 bases, J lost 6 bases, and 9 bases stayed unmatched. Per the germline V gene, CDR1 is SGHRS and CDR2 is YFSETQ. This chain's CDR3 is CASSPTGTEYEKLFF. In nucleotides, the CDR3 is TGCGCCAGCAGCCCCACCGGGACAGAGTATGAAAAACTGTTTTTT.

The table lists this clone with a count of one. The chain uses TRBV11-2 and TRBJ2-4; perhaps D is TRBD1 or TRBD2 (6 bases each). From germline, CDR1 is SGHAT and CDR2 FQNNGV. V lost 1 base to trimming and J lost 9 bases, with 10 bases between them. CDR3 length: 13 residues. The CDR3 DNA sequence: TGTGCCAGCAGCTTAGGTGGGGGGCCCATTCAGTACTTC. This sequence encodes CASSLGGGPIQYF.

V usage is TRBV29-1 and J usage is TRBJ2-1, with 9 bases that match TRBD2. V dropped 5 bases and J dropped 8; count of bases not matched to a gene: 10. The CDR3 loop spans 14 amino acids. CDR1 and CDR2 (germline): SQVTM, ANQGSEA. CDR3 amino acids: CSVPAGGPWDEQFF. As DNA, the CDR3 is TGCAGCGTTCCGGCGGGAGGGCCCTGGGATGAGCAGTTCTTC.

The V call is TRBV6-1, the J call TRBJ2-7; D remains ambiguous. The V gene's germline CDR1 is MNHNS and CDR2 SASEGT. Trimming left V 5 bases short and J 7 bases short, with 9 bases between. The CDR3 has 11 amino acids. CDR3 region: CASSYLGEQYF. The CDR3 nucleotides are TGTGCCAGCAGTTATCTAGGAGAGCAGTACTTC.

The chain couples TRBV4-3 to TRBJ2-5; D unresolved. V dropped 2 bases and J dropped 2 bases, with 9 bases sitting between them. The CDR3 has 14 residues. From germline, CDR1 is LGHNA and CDR2 YSLEER. As DNA, the CDR3 is TGCGCCAGCAGCCAAATACCTGGGCAAGAGACCCAGTACTTC. It specifies CASSQIPGQETQYF.

The gene calls are TRBV27 and TRBJ2-5; TRBD2 is a possible D gene (5 bases). Trimming removed 2 bases at V and 3 bases at J, with 19 bases between. The CDR3 loop spans 17 amino acids. Germline CDR1 MNHEY, CDR2 SMNVEV (reference sequence). The CDR3 region has the DNA TGTGCCAGCAGTTTAGGTGGGCAAGCGGCGATCAAAGAGACCCAGTACTTC. Translated: CASSLGGQAAIKETQYF.

This clone was picked up a small number of times. This chain joins TRBV27 and TRBJ2-3; D remains unclear. The germline V and J ends were trimmed by 2 bases and 5 bases, with 8 bases remaining between them. CDR3 length equals 13 residues. Germline V CDR1 and CDR2: MNHEY, SMNVEV (reference sequence). CDR3 sequence (DNA): TGTGCCAGCAGTTTACGATCTAGAGATACGCAGTATTTT. It specifies CASSLRSRDTQYF.

The J gene is TRBJ1-1, the V gene TRBV5-4; possible D gene TRBD1, 5 bases. In germline, CDR1 is SGHNT, CDR2 YYREEE (reference sequence). This CDR3 contains 15 residues. V lost 4 bases, J lost 0 bases, and 13 bases lay in between. CDR3 in DNA: TGTGCCAGCAGCCTCCCAGGGACGTTGAACACTGAAGCTTTCTTT. Protein product: CASSLPGTLNTEAFF.

This chain joins TRBV29-1 and TRBJ1-1, with unresolved D. Germline V CDR1 and CDR2: SQVTM, ANQGSEA. Trimming stripped 4 bases from V and 3 bases from J, with 6 bases between. The CDR3 covers 11 residues. The CDR3 reads CSVGSDTEAFF. The CDR3 region has the DNA TGCAGCGTTGGCTCGGACACTGAAGCTTTCTTT.